Listed here is a single TCR beta chain. The antigen this receptor binds is unknown. No base-level quality is on record; no much larger clone is a single base apart. The sample originates from a study of OX40 agonist ivuxolimab in advanced cancers. About the investigation overall: Ivuxolimab, which targeted the costimulatory receptor OX40 (CD134), was an agonistic, fully human IgG2 monoclonal antibody. Intravenous ivuxolimab was administered to patients every 2 weeks at six dose levels: 0.01, 0.1, 0.3, 1.5, 3 and 10 mg/kg. Of the roughly 53 patients in dose escalation, around 20 had hepatocellular carcinoma, around 15 had melanoma, 9 had renal cell carcinoma and 9 had head and neck cancer. The dose-escalation cohort was approximately 83% male with a mean age of approximately 59 years, ranging from 23 to 79. Patients were allowed to have had prior anti-PD-1, anti-PD-L1 or anti-CTLA-4 therapy, and approximately 40% of the dose-escalation patients had previously received checkpoint inhibitors. Three dose-escalation patients achieved partial responses, one with hepatocellular carcinoma and two with cutaneous melanoma. Peripheral TCRbeta sequencing was intended to test whether TCR sequence diversity was altered and clonal T-cell expansion was caused by ivuxolimab. The paper covers the monotherapy dose-escalation part of the phase I ivuxolimab trial, which included N of about 56 patients. Summary of the overall study and its limitations: At doses from 0.1 to 3.0 mg/kg, clonal expansion was seen in both CD4+ and CD8+ blood T cells between baseline and week 6. After ivuxolimab, expanded clones were on average more numerous among CD8+ T cells than among CD4+ T cells. Antigen specificity was not determined for the clonally expanded peripheral T cells. In the 0.1-3.0 mg/kg groups, partial responders were among the patients with the lowest normalized peripheral clonal expansion, particularly in CD8+ T cells. Low levels of normalized T-cell clonal expansion were also seen in some patients who did not respond.

Patients with a history of autoimmune disease or receiving systemic immunosuppression were excluded from the trial. Peripheral blood for TCR sequencing was drawn from every dose cohort at baseline, at cycle 4 day 1 and at cycle 7 day 1. Samples came from an open-label, multicenter, first-in-human phase I dose-escalation trial of ivuxolimab. Adults with locally advanced or metastatic melanoma, renal cell, hepatocellular, or head and neck squamous cell carcinoma were enrolled in the trial. Before TCR sequencing, CD4+ and CD8+ T cells were separately sorted from peripheral blood. Genomic DNA was isolated from the sorted cells so that the TCRbeta CDR3 region could be sequenced. The immunoSEQ Assay was used to sequence the TCRbeta CDR3 regions. Sourced from immuneACCESS, this table was stored by TCRdb with only in-frame sequences that have V and J called. A share of the clones is absent; for the studies checked, an unresolved V gene accounts for under half, and the remainder has no known explanation. The sample table holds roughly 80,000 clones, of which roughly 90% were seen once. 0.55% to 0.7% of the sample goes to the ten largest clones.

V is clipped by 1 base and J by 0 bases, and the sequence between their germline boundaries is 6 bases long. CDR1 and CDR2, per the germline V gene, are SGHNT and YENEEA. From its cysteine to its phenylalanine, the CDR3 spans 15 amino acids. The sequence is cut down to CDR3 DNA, 45 bases in frame from base 1. This sequence was found in an adult with an advanced solid tumor such as melanoma, head and neck, liver or kidney cancer. The chain is made from TRBV11-3 and TRBJ2-2, with the D gene call left open. The sequences come from CD4+ or CD8+ T cells sorted from blood, collected in a trial of the OX40 agonist ivuxolimab. The CDR3 region has the sequence CASSLGRANTGELFF. The nucleotide sequence reads as follows: TGTGCCAGCAGCTTAGGCAGAGCGAACACCGGGGAGCTGTTTTTT. Full variable domain (CDR3 extended with the reference TRBV11-3 and TRBJ2-2 proteins): EAGVVQSPRYKIIEKKQPVAFWCNPISGHNTLYWYLQNLGQGPELLIRYENEEAVDDSQLPKDRFSAERLKGVDSTLKIQPAELGDSAVYLCASSLGRANTGELFFGEGSRLTVL.